This T cell receptor (beta chain) appears in the sequencing data of a study of cytomegalovirus exposure and HLA in healthy donors. Points from the study as a whole: Donors belonging to an Asian-associated ancestry cluster reportedly showed fewer N-insertions in productive TCRs than the 666-donor mean, according to what a later analysis found.

Vbeta (60) and Jbeta (13) primers were used in the PCR. TCRdb keeps only in-frame clones here, not all; method: immunoSEQ multiplex PCR. The table has some 140,000 clones, approximately 70% seen once. Germline V gene lookup returns CDR1 SGHTS and CDR2 YDEGEE. The length of the CDR3 is 14 residues. V gave up 1 base and J gave up 1 base, with 8 bases separating them. To note about this clone: Its antigen is currently unknown.

This rearrangement joins TRBV5-8 to TRBJ1-1; D is possibly TRBD1 (5 bases). The receptor comes from a woman aged 40 to 49 in good health and CMV-seronegative. Sample: PBMCs. The CDR3 reads CASSLIGGNTEAFF. DNA for the CDR3: TGTGCCAGCAGCTTGATCGGGGGGAACACTGAAGCTTTCTTT.